The 29 T cell receptor beta chains below all came from one sample that was sequenced in a study of T cell responses to AZD1222 COVID-19 vaccine. This table comes from immunoSEQ multiplex PCR, and its TCRdb copy is limited to in-frame clones, with some not included. This repertoire shows roughly 76,000 clones, approximately 90% found once; its top ten account for more than 2%. The sequencing here drew on peripheral blood, taken on day 0 of AZD1222 vaccination. The receptors derive from an adult in good health.

V and J are TRBV19 and TRBJ1-4, with D hard to call. The CDR3 is 13 residues long. With 5 bases removed from V and 8 bases from J, the gap between germline ends came to 12 bases. Germline CDR1 LNHDA, CDR2 SQIVND (reference sequence). The CDR3 DNA is TGTGCCAGTAGTCGTTCCGTAGAGGAAAAACTGTTTTTT. Protein sequence: CASSRSVEEKLFF.

This sequence joins TRBV19 and TRBJ2-6; TRBD2 is a possible D gene (6 bases). This CDR3 spans 15 amino acids. Germline V CDR1 and CDR2: LNHDA, SQIVND (reference sequence). V was trimmed by 4 bases and J by 2 bases, leaving 9 bases between them. CDR3 sequence: CASSSGEAGANVLTF. As DNA, the CDR3 is TGTGCCAGTAGTAGTGGGGAGGCTGGGGCCAACGTCCTGACTTTC.

This sequence joins TRBV24-1 and TRBJ2-1; perhaps TRBD2 as D (6 bases). CDR1 KGHDR and CDR2 SFDVKD come from the germline V gene. The CDR3 is 14 residues long. V lost 10 bases to trimming and J lost 4 bases, with 16 bases between them. This chain's CDR3 is CATRGKGLYNEQFF. The CDR3 DNA is TGTGCCACTCGGGGGAAGGGGCTTTACAATGAGCAGTTCTTC.

This clone has only a few counts. The CDR3 region is CASSATVGTGVGYTF. The DNA of the CDR3 is TGTGCCAGCAGCGCCACAGTGGGGACAGGGGTGGGCTACACCTTC. This sequence joins TRBV11-2 and TRBJ1-2, with 10 bases fitting TRBD1. In germline, CDR1 is SGHAT, CDR2 FQNNGV. The CDR3 length is 15 residues. The V and J ends lost 5 bases and 8 bases, in that order; junction bases with no gene match: 11.

This chain connects TRBV6-5 to TRBJ1-2, with unresolved D. V lost 0 bases, J lost 9 bases, and 8 bases lay in between. The CDR3 consists of 12 residues. In germline, CDR1 is MNHEY, CDR2 SVGAGI. CDR3 amino acids: CASSYSGWSYTF. The CDR3 DNA is TGTGCCAGCAGTTACTCGGGCTGGAGCTACACCTTC.

This chain uses TRBV6-5 with TRBJ2-1, with 12 bases that match TRBD2. Unmatched junction bases numbered 7, after V lost 6 bases and J lost 7 bases. This CDR3 is 15 amino acids long. The germline V gene has CDR1 MNHEY and CDR2 SVGAGI. CDR3 residues: CASRRLAGDTNEQFF. The CDR3 coding sequence is TGTGCCAGCAGAAGACTAGCGGGAGACACGAATGAGCAGTTCTTC.

The rearrangement uses TRBV7-2 and TRBJ1-2, with D perhaps matching TRBD1 (5 bases). Per germline, CDR1 SGHTA and CDR2 FQGNSA. V lost 5 bases and J 4 bases, leaving 23 bases between the germline ends. CDR3 size: 17 residues. CDR3 region: CASSIPGRSKLGYGYTF. In DNA form, the CDR3 reads TGTGCCAGCAGCATCCCAGGGAGATCCAAACTCGGCTATGGCTACACCTTC.

This rearrangement joins TRBV28 to TRBJ2-7; D ambiguous. The CDR3 spans 15 residues. CDR1 MDHEN and CDR2 SYDVKM come from the germline V gene. V lost 6 bases and J lost 6, with 21 bases in between. CDR3 sequence (DNA): TGTGCCAGCAGCTGGGTCCCGCTTCTCTCAGGCGAGCAGTACTTC. It specifies CASSWVPLLSGEQYF. Full variable domain (remainder filled in from reference TRBV28 and TRBJ2-7): DVKVTQSSRYLVKRTGEKVFLECVQDMDHENMFWYRQDPGLGLRLIYFSYDVKMKEKGDIPEGYSVSREKKERFSLILESASTNQTSMYLCASSWVPLLSGEQYFGPGTRLTVT.

In this sample, this clone turned up once. The rearrangement uses TRBV19 and TRBJ1-2; perhaps TRBD1 as D (6 bases). Germline V gene data show CDR1 as LNHDA and CDR2 as SQIVND (reference sequence). The CDR3 is 15 residues long. Trimming left V 6 bases short and J 2 bases short, with 16 bases between. The CDR3 region is CASRVVGASNYGYTF. DNA for the CDR3: TGTGCCAGTAGGGTCGTGGGGGCGTCAAACTATGGCTACACCTTC.

This CDR3 reads CASSLDRGGYNEQFF. Written as DNA, the CDR3 is TGTGCCAGCAGCTTGGATCGGGGGGGGTACAATGAGCAGTTCTTC. This chain connects TRBV5-4 to TRBJ2-1, with 8 nucleotides matching TRBD2. The CDR3 spans 15 residues. J was trimmed by 4 bases and V by 0 bases; bases with no gene match: 3. The germline gives CDR1 SGHNT, CDR2 YYREEE (reference sequence).

The chain couples TRBV27 to TRBJ2-6, with TRBD1 matching 7 bases. CDR1 and CDR2 from the germline V gene are MNHEY and SMNVEV (reference sequence). The V gene end was trimmed by 5 bases and the J gene end by 6 bases; junction bases not matched to a gene: 13. The CDR3 covers 17 residues. CDR3 amino acids: CASSLQVTGLAANVLTF. Here the CDR3 DNA reads TGTGCCAGCAGTCTCCAAGTGACAGGGTTAGCGGCCAACGTCCTGACTTTC.

In its sample, this clone ranks as medium-sized (0.01 to 0.1%). The chain links TRBV4-3 to TRBJ1-5; D is unclear. Trimming removed 0 bases at V and 9 bases at J, with 6 bases between. Germline V gene lookup returns CDR1 LGHNA and CDR2 YSLEER. This CDR3 region has 12 residues. The CDR3 nucleotides read TGCGCCAGCAGCCAAGATACGGGGCCCCAGCATTTT. Its translation: CASSQDTGPQHF.

The sample holds one count of this clone. The chain uses TRBV4-1 and TRBJ2-1; maybe TRBD2 (7 bases). The CDR3 is made up of 15 amino acids. V lost 4 bases to trimming and J lost 1 base, with 11 bases between them. Germline V CDR1 and CDR2: MGHRA, YSYEKL. The CDR3 nucleotides read TGCGCCAGCAGCCTCAGGGGAGGGTCCTACAATGAGCAGTTCTTC. Its translation is CASSLRGGSYNEQFF.

The V gene is TRBV20-1, the J gene TRBJ1-1; D unclear. The CDR3 covers 14 residues. Deletions cut 3 bases from V and 5 bases from J, with 16 bases between. CDR1 and CDR2 from the germline V gene are DFQATT and SNEGSKA (reference sequence). The chain's CDR3 is CSASGRAARTEAFF. CDR3 sequence (DNA): TGCAGTGCTAGTGGACGGGCAGCCAGGACTGAAGCTTTCTTT.

The chain's CDR3 is CSASSGTGTPQPQHF. DNA of the CDR3: TGCAGTGCTAGTTCGGGTACAGGGACCCCTCAGCCCCAGCATTTT. The chain recombines TRBV20-1 with TRBJ1-5, with D tentatively TRBD1 (6 bases). Trimming took off 3 bases at V and 6 bases at J, with 18 bases between the two ends. The CDR3 contains 15 residues. The V gene's germline CDR1 is DFQATT and CDR2 SNEGSKA (reference sequence).

The chain is built from TRBV6-6 and TRBJ1-6, with a possible D match to TRBD1 (6 bases). This CDR3 region has 17 residues. Germline values: CDR1 MNHNY, CDR2 SVGAGI (reference sequence). Trimming left V 5 bases short and J 10 bases short, with 24 bases between. DNA for the CDR3: TGTGCCAGCAGTCGAGTGGACAGACCACCAGCCCGGTCACCCCTCCACTTT. This encodes CASSRVDRPPARSPLHF.

The genes are TRBV5-4 and TRBJ1-1; D gene uncertain. The length of the CDR3 is 16 residues. Germline loops: CDR1 SGHNT, CDR2 YYREEE (reference sequence). The ends were cut back, 0 bases at V and 0 bases at J, with 12 bases in the middle. CDR3 in amino acids: CASSLGMGNMNTEAFF. CDR3 coding DNA: TGTGCCAGCAGCTTGGGTATGGGAAACATGAACACTGAAGCTTTCTTT.

The V gene is TRBV2, the J gene TRBJ1-6; 7 positions match TRBD1. The CDR3 length is 16 residues. Losses at the gene ends were 1 base for V and 2 bases for J; bases not matched to a gene: 2. Germline V gene data show CDR1 as SNHLY and CDR2 as FYNNEI. The CDR3 coding sequence is TGTGCCAGCAGTGAAGAGGGGGCCGCCTATAATTCACCCCTCCACTTT. It encodes CASSEEGAAYNSPLHF.

V is TRBV28 and J is TRBJ1-2, with D unclear. Germline CDR1 and CDR2: MDHEN and SYDVKM. The CDR3 runs to 14 residues. The ends were cut back, 4 bases at V and 2 bases at J, with 11 bases in the middle. CDR3 nucleotides: TGTGCCAGCAGTTCCTCCCCCCTGAACTATGGCTACACCTTC. This encodes CASSSSPLNYGYTF.

This clone was recorded once. J is TRBJ2-3 and V is TRBV6-5; 11 nucleotides agree with TRBD2. This CDR3 comprises 15 residues. With V trimmed by 7 bases and J by 1 base, 4 bases remained unmatched. In germline, CDR1 is MNHEY, CDR2 SVGAGI. DNA for the CDR3: TGTGCCAGCACCCTTAGCGGGGGGGGCACAGATACGCAGTATTTT. This codes for CASTLSGGGTDTQYF.

The V call is TRBV7-2, the J call TRBJ2-2, with TRBD2 matching over 8 bases. The ends lost 3 bases at V and 5 bases at J; junction bases unmatched: 5. This CDR3 is built from 15 residues. Per the germline V gene, CDR1 is SGHTA and CDR2 is FQGNSA. The CDR3 DNA reads TGTGCCAGCAGCTTCGGGACTAGTAGAACCGGGGAGCTGTTTTTT. It translates to CASSFGTSRTGELFF.

The chain couples TRBV11-2 to TRBJ2-1; perhaps TRBD2 as D (7 bases). The CDR3 has 15 amino acids. Trimming left V 0 bases short and J 12 bases short, with 18 bases between. CDR1 SGHAT and CDR2 FQNNGV come from the germline V gene. The CDR3 bases are TGTGCCAGCAGCTTAGAATTTGGGGGGGCCTCGGTGCAGTTCTTC. It encodes CASSLEFGGASVQFF. The full variable domain, its missing parts supplied by reference TRBV11-2 and TRBJ2-1, is EAGVAQSPRYKIIEKRQSVAFWCNPISGHATLYWYQQILGQGPKLLIQFQNNGVVDDSQLPKDRFSAERLKGVDSTLKIQPAKLEDSAVYLCASSLEFGGASVQFFGPGTRLTVL.

This chain uses TRBV12-3 or TRBV12-4 with TRBJ1-5; D is unclear. Trimming took off 8 bases at V and 2 bases at J, with 7 bases between the two ends. The CDR3 contains 12 residues. The CDR3 region is CASQAGNQPQHF. The CDR3 DNA follows: TGTGCCAGCCAAGCGGGCAATCAGCCCCAGCATTTT.

The V gene is TRBV18, the J gene TRBJ2-2, with 8 positions matching TRBD1. Trimming removed 6 bases from V and 4 bases from J; junction bases left unmatched: 7. This CDR3 has 15 residues. The germline CDR1 and CDR2 sequences are KGHSH and LQKENI. The CDR3 DNA sequence: TGTGCCAGCTCTGAGGACAGGGCGGCCACCGGGGAGCTGTTTTTT. Translation gives CASSEDRAATGELFF.

V usage is TRBV19 and J usage is TRBJ1-1, with 8 nucleotides matching TRBD1. The CDR3 is made up of 16 amino acids. Trimming at V came to 6 bases and at J to 1 base, leaving 10 bases not matched to a gene. CDR1 is LNHDA, CDR2 SQIVND, per germline (reference sequence). CDR3 amino acids: CASRKTPGQENTEAFF. DNA of the CDR3: TGTGCCAGTAGAAAGACACCGGGACAGGAGAACACTGAAGCTTTCTTT.

Here the CDR3 DNA reads TGTGCCAGCAGCTTGAGGCGGGAGGCGTACGAGCAGTACTTC. Translation gives CASSLRREAYEQYF. The chain carries TRBV5-4 and TRBJ2-7; TRBD2 agrees at 8 bases. Germline V gene data show CDR1 as SGHNT and CDR2 as YYREEE (reference sequence). Germline trimming cut 1 base from V and 4 bases from J; bases unmatched to any gene: 4. The CDR3 runs 14 residues.

The genes are TRBV5-1 and TRBJ2-1; tentatively, D is TRBD2 (5 bases). Trimming took off 2 bases at V and 1 base at J, with 13 bases between the two ends. Germline CDR1 is SGHRS and CDR2 is YFSETQ. CDR3 size: 16 residues. CDR3 region: CASSFSGRGSYNEQFF. In DNA form, the CDR3 reads TGCGCCAGCAGCTTTTCGGGGAGAGGGTCCTACAATGAGCAGTTCTTC.

This clone was seen just once. J is TRBJ1-3 and V is TRBV28; no clear D. The ends were cut back, 6 bases at V and 0 bases at J, with 9 bases in the middle. This CDR3 comprises 14 residues. CDR1 is MDHEN and CDR2 is SYDVKM in the germline V gene. The CDR3 coding sequence is TGTGCCAGCAGCTCTACCGTCTCTGGAAACACCATATATTTT. Protein: CASSSTVSGNTIYF.

The chain recombines TRBV28 with TRBJ1-2, with D possibly matching TRBD1 (5 bases). The CDR3 extends over 13 amino acids. Between the trimmed V and J ends, which lost 8 bases and 4 bases, there was a span of 14 bases. From germline, CDR1 is MDHEN and CDR2 SYDVKM. CDR3: CASRGAGIYGYTF. CDR3 in DNA: TGTGCCAGCCGCGGGGCAGGAATCTATGGCTACACCTTC.